These 21 T cell receptor beta chains were sequenced from one sample in a study of T-cell reconstitution after alpha-beta-depleted transplantation in children. Molecular barcoding with unique molecular identifiers was used for the TCRbeta library. TCRdb analysed the PCR reads with MiXCR anew, one entry per CDR3 protein. This sample has 530,000 or so distinct CDR3 sequences; 20% to 30% occur once, and the top ten carry 30% to 40%. The sequencing used PBMCs, collected before TCRalphabeta/CD19-depleted stem cell transplant. These receptors were obtained from a boy in the first two years of life with Wiskott-Aldrich syndrome, due to receive a stem cell transplant.

The V call is TRBV20-1, the J call TRBJ1-2; a weak D match, TRBD1 (6 bases). The germline gives CDR1 DFQATT, CDR2 SNEGSKA (reference sequence). V was trimmed by 3 bases and J by 3 bases, leaving 11 bases between them. The CDR3 covers 13 residues. The CDR3 DNA reads as TGCAGTGCTAGTTCCGGGACACACTATGGCTACACCTTC. This gives the protein CSASSGTHYGYTF.

The genes are TRBV29-1 and TRBJ1-1; 7 nucleotides align to TRBD1. CDR1 and CDR2 (germline): SQVTM, ANQGSEA. This CDR3 region has 13 residues. Losses at the gene ends were 4 bases for V and 5 bases for J; bases not matched to a gene: 7. The CDR3 loop is CSVVEGARTEAFF. CDR3 nucleotide sequence: TGCAGCGTTGTTGAGGGGGCGCGTACTGAAGCTTTCTTT.

This clonotype has more than one count but fewer than ten. The gene calls are TRBV20-1 and TRBJ2-3; 8 nucleotides align to TRBD2. This CDR3 spans 14 amino acids. Per germline, CDR1 DFQATT and CDR2 SNEGSKA (reference sequence). The ends lost 2 bases at V and 3 bases at J; junction bases unmatched: 4. Here the CDR3 DNA reads TGCAGTGCTAGACCTGGCGGGAGGACAGATACGCAGTATTTT. Protein sequence: CSARPGGRTDTQYF.

The chain uses TRBV5-1 and TRBJ1-2, with a weak D call TRBD1 (6 bases). The CDR3 is 15 amino acids. V was clipped by 2 bases and J by 0 bases, with 11 bases between them. CDR1 is SGHRS, CDR2 YFSETQ, per germline. The CDR3 here is CASSFGTLTNYGYTF. As DNA, the CDR3 is TGCGCCAGCAGCTTTGGGACACTGACTAACTATGGCTACACCTTC.

This chain joins TRBV5-1 and TRBJ2-7; 7 bases match TRBD1. Trimming at V came to 0 bases and at J to 4 bases, leaving 4 bases not matched to a gene. The CDR3 is made up of 14 amino acids. Germline CDR1 reads SGHRS; CDR2 reads YFSETQ. CDR3 nucleotides: TGCGCCAGCAGCTTGGCAGGGGGTGAATACGAGCAGTACTTC. It specifies CASSLAGGEYEQYF.

Ten or more counts support this clonotype. This rearrangement joins TRBV6-5 to TRBJ2-7; possible D gene TRBD2, 6 bases. The V gene lost 4 bases and the J gene lost 2 bases, with 12 bases spanning the gap. Per germline, CDR1 MNHEY and CDR2 SVGAGI. The CDR3 contains 14 residues. The CDR3 is CASSSGTSTYEQYF. The CDR3, as DNA: TGTGCCAGCAGTTCCGGGACTTCTACCTACGAGCAGTACTTC.

The genes are TRBV5-1 and TRBJ2-7; 9 nucleotides agree with TRBD1. Germline trimming cut 4 bases from V and 7 bases from J; bases unmatched to any gene: 3. The V gene's germline CDR1 is SGHRS and CDR2 YFSETQ. This CDR3 contains 12 residues. CDR3 nucleotides: TGCGCCAGCAGCCGGACAGGGGAAGAGCAGTACTTC. This translates into CASSRTGEEQYF. The full variable domain, in which reference TRBV5-1 and TRBJ2-7 provide the parts outside the CDR3, is KAGVTQTPRYLIKTRGQQVTLSCSPISGHRSVSWYQQTPGQGLQFLFEYFSETQRNKGNFPGRFSGRQFSNSRSEMNVSTLELGDSALYLCASSRTGEEQYFGPGTRLTVT.

The sample holds one count of this clonotype. The J gene is TRBJ2-7, the V gene TRBV5-1; D not certain. V was pared by 4 bases and J by 3 bases, with 14 bases between. CDR1 SGHRS and CDR2 YFSETQ come from the germline V gene. The CDR3 extends over 14 amino acids. The CDR3, as DNA: TGCGCCAGCAGCACGGAAGGAAGGTTCTACGAGCAGTACTTC. Translated: CASSTEGRFYEQYF.

V is TRBV3-1 and J is TRBJ2-4; D is possibly TRBD1 or TRBD2 (6 bases each). CDR3 length: 16 amino acids. From germline, CDR1 is LGHDT and CDR2 YNNKEL (reference sequence). The germline V and J ends were trimmed by 1 base and 2 bases, with 12 bases remaining between them. CDR3 region: CASSQGPGASKNIQYF. For the CDR3, the DNA is TGTGCCAGCAGCCAAGGGCCGGGGGCATCCAAAAACATTCAGTACTTC. Filled out from reference TRBV3-1 and TRBJ2-4, the complete variable domain reads DTAVSQTPKYLVTQMGNDKSIKCEQNLGHDTMYWYKQDSKKFLKIMFSYNNKELIINETVPNRFSPKSPDKAHLNLHINSLELGDSAVYFCASSQGPGASKNIQYFGAGTRLSVL.

The genes are TRBV5-1 and TRBJ2-3, with 7 bases that match TRBD2. This CDR3 is built from 19 residues. The germline gives CDR1 SGHRS, CDR2 YFSETQ. After removal of 0 bases from V and 0 bases from J, the junction contained 13 bases not matched to a gene. CDR3 loop: CASSLGSGGNYFSTDTQYF. The CDR3 DNA sequence: TGCGCCAGCAGCTTGGGCTCGGGAGGAAACTACTTTAGCACAGATACGCAGTATTTT. Drawing the rest from reference TRBV5-1 and TRBJ2-3, the complete variable domain is KAGVTQTPRYLIKTRGQQVTLSCSPISGHRSVSWYQQTPGQGLQFLFEYFSETQRNKGNFPGRFSGRQFSNSRSEMNVSTLELGDSALYLCASSLGSGGNYFSTDTQYFGPGTRLTVL.

This clonotype was observed at least ten times. The rearrangement uses TRBV27 and TRBJ2-5, with D tentatively TRBD1 (6 bases). This CDR3 has 15 residues. Germline V gene lookup returns CDR1 MNHEY and CDR2 SMNVEV (reference sequence). The V end lost 1 base, the J end lost 2 bases, and 11 bases lay between the germline ends. The CDR3 DNA is TGTGCCAGCAGTTTATATCAGGGGATGCAAGAGACCCAGTACTTC. The encoded protein is CASSLYQGMQETQYF.

The chain recombines TRBV5-1 with TRBJ2-1; TRBD1 matches at 7 bases. This CDR3 comprises 13 residues. Germline V gene sequence: CDR1 SGHRS, CDR2 YFSETQ. J gave up 9 bases and V 7 bases, and 10 bases lay outside the gene matches. CDR3 protein: CASDYRGDGEQFF. The CDR3 region has the DNA TGCGCCAGCGACTACAGGGGAGACGGTGAGCAGTTCTTC.

A remark on this clonotype: The junction and the germline gene differ at one end; a read error may be behind it. The CDR3 DNA reads TGTTCCAGCAGCCAAGAACGGAGTAGCGGGTGGAGCTCCTACAATGAGCAGTTCTTC. This sequence encodes CSSSQERSSGWSSYNEQFF. This chain uses TRBV4-2 with TRBJ2-1, with TRBD2 identical over 7 bases. Germline-derived CDR1 and CDR2 are LGHNA and YNFKEQ. There are 19 residues in the CDR3.

CDR3 nucleotides: TGTGCCAGCAGTTTATCAGGGGGCATAGAGACCCAGTACTTC. Translation gives CASSLSGGIETQYF. The J gene is TRBJ2-5, the V gene TRBV12-3 or TRBV12-4; 8 bases line up with TRBD1. The ends lost 2 bases at V and 4 bases at J; junction bases unmatched: 3. This CDR3 contains 14 residues.

The chain uses TRBV7-6 and TRBJ2-1; TRBD2 is a possible D gene (6 bases). V dropped 0 bases and J dropped 2 bases, with 11 bases sitting between them. The CDR3 is 16 amino acids. Per germline, CDR1 SGHVS and CDR2 FNYEAQ. CDR3 DNA: TGTGCCAGCAGCTTAGCGTCTCCGGGGGCCTACAATGAGCAGTTCTTC. Its protein product is CASSLASPGAYNEQFF.

J is TRBJ2-3 and V is TRBV20-1; D gene unclear. From germline, CDR1 is DFQATT and CDR2 SNEGSKA (reference sequence). V was shortened by 3 bases and J by 8 bases, with 9 bases between the two germline ends. The CDR3 spans 11 residues. The CDR3 here is CSASTLATQYF. CDR3 sequence (DNA): TGCAGTGCTAGTACCCTGGCTACGCAGTATTTT.

In its sample, this clonotype was seen a few times. V usage is TRBV20-1 and J usage is TRBJ2-5, with D maybe TRBD1 (5 bases). The CDR3 is 12 amino acids. V was trimmed by 2 bases and J by 4 bases, leaving 8 bases between them. The germline CDR1 and CDR2 sequences are DFQATT and SNEGSKA (reference sequence). The CDR3 DNA is TGCAGTGCTAGATTTAGGGGAGAGACCCAGTACTTC. Translated, it gives CSARFRGETQYF.

This clonotype was found a few times. The chain carries TRBV5-1 and TRBJ2-5, with TRBD2 identical over 8 bases. The V gene's germline CDR1 is SGHRS and CDR2 YFSETQ. Germline trimming cut 5 bases from V and 4 bases from J; bases unmatched to any gene: 7. This CDR3 has 14 residues. CDR3 residues: CASRSGRASETQYF. CDR3 DNA: TGCGCCAGCAGAAGCGGGAGAGCCTCAGAGACCCAGTACTTC.

This clonotype was detected a few times. The chain couples TRBV20-1 to TRBJ2-1; the match to TRBD2 covers 12 bases. V shed 1 base, J shed 2 bases, and the junction held 6 bases outside the gene matches. This CDR3 contains 17 residues. The V gene's germline CDR1 is DFQATT and CDR2 SNEGSKA (reference sequence). DNA of the CDR3: TGCAGTGCTAGAGGACTAGCGGGAGAAACCGCCTACAATGAGCAGTTCTTC. Protein: CSARGLAGETAYNEQFF.

V is TRBV11-2 and J is TRBJ2-1; TRBD2 matches at 13 bases. The CDR3 consists of 19 residues. Germline CDR1 and CDR2: SGHAT and FQNNGV. V was clipped by 5 bases and J by 0 bases; unmatched bases: 10. The CDR3 nucleotides are TGTGCCAGCAGCCCACTGGGACTAGCGGGACCCCGCTCCTACAATGAGCAGTTCTTC. This gives the protein CASSPLGLAGPRSYNEQFF. The full variable domain, with the rest looked up from reference TRBV11-2 and TRBJ2-1, is EAGVAQSPRYKIIEKRQSVAFWCNPISGHATLYWYQQILGQGPKLLIQFQNNGVVDDSQLPKDRFSAERLKGVDSTLKIQPAKLEDSAVYLCASSPLGLAGPRSYNEQFFGPGTRLTVL.

The chain joins TRBV5-1 to TRBJ2-2; the match to TRBD2 covers 14 bases. The ends lost 4 bases at V and 5 bases at J; junction bases unmatched: 10. The CDR3 is made up of 18 amino acids. Germline V gene sequence: CDR1 SGHRS, CDR2 YFSETQ. The CDR3 sequence is CASSRTQGLAGVTGELFF. The CDR3 DNA follows: TGCGCCAGCAGCCGAACCCAGGGACTAGCGGGAGTGACCGGGGAGCTGTTTTTT.